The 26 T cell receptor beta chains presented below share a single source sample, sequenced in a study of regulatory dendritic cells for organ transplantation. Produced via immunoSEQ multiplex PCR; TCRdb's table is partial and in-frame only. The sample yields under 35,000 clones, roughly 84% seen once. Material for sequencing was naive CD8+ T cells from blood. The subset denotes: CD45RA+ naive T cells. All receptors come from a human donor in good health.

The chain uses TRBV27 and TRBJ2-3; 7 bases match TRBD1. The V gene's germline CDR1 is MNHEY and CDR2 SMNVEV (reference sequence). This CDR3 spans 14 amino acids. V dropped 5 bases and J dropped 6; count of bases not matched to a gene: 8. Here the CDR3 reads CASSPYRGMDTQYF. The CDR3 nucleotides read TGTGCCAGCAGTCCATACAGGGGAATGGATACGCAGTATTTT.

The CDR3 bases are TGTGCCAGCGTGGAGGGAAGTGGGAACTATGGCTACACCTTC. It is translated as CASVEGSGNYGYTF. V usage is TRBV6-5 and J usage is TRBJ1-2; D gene ambiguous. There are 14 residues in the CDR3. Germline loops: CDR1 MNHEY, CDR2 SVGAGI. Trimming removed 8 bases from V and 2 bases from J, with 15 bases in between.

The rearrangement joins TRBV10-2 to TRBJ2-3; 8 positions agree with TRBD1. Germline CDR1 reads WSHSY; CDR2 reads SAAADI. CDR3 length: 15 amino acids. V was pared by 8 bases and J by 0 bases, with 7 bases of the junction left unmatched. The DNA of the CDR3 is TGCGCCAGCTCCACCGGGGACAGGAGCACAGATACGCAGTATTTT. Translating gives CASSTGDRSTDTQYF.

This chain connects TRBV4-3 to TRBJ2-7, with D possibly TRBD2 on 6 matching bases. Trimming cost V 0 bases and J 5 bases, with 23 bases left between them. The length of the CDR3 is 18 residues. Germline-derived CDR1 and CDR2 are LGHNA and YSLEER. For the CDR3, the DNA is TGCGCCAGCAGCCAAGACCGCGGGGACCCCATCCATGGCAACGAGCAGTACTTC. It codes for CASSQDRGDPIHGNEQYF.

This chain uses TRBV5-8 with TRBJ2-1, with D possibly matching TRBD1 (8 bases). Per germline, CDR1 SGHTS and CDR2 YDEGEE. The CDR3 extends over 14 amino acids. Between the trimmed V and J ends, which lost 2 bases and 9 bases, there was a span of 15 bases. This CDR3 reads CASSFGQGGSEQFF. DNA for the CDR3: TGTGCCAGCAGCTTTGGACAGGGAGGGAGTGAGCAGTTCTTC.

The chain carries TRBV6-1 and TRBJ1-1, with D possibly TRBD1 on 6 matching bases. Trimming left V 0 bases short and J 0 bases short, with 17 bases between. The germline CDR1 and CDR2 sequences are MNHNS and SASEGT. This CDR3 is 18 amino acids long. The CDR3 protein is CASSEALWQGQMNTEAFF. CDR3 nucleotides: TGTGCCAGCAGTGAAGCGCTATGGCAGGGGCAGATGAACACTGAAGCTTTCTTT.

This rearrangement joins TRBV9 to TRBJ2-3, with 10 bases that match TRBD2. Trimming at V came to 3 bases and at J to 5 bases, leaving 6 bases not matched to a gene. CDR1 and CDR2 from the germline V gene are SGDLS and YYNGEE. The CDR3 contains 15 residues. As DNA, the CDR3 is TGTGCCAGCAGCGAAAGCGGGGGGGTTGGAGATACGCAGTATTTT. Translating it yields CASSESGGVGDTQYF.

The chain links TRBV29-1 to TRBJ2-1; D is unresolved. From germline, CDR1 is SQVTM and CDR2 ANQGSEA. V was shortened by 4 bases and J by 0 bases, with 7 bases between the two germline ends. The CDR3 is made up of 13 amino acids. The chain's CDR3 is CSVGASSYNEQFF. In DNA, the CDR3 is TGCAGCGTTGGGGCCAGCTCCTACAATGAGCAGTTCTTC.

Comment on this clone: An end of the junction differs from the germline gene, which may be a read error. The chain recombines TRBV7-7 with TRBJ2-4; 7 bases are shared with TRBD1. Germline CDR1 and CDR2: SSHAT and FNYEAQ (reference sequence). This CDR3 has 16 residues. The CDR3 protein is CASSLARQGTKNIQYF. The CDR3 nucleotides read TGTGCTAGCAGCTTAGCCCGACAGGGAACCAAAAACATTCAGTACTTC.

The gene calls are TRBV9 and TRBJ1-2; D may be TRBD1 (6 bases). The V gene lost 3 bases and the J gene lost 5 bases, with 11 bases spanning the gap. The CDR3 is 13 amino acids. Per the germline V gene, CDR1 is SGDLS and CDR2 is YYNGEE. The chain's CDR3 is CASSDRTAYGYTF. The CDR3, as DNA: TGTGCCAGCAGCGATAGGACAGCTTATGGCTACACCTTC.

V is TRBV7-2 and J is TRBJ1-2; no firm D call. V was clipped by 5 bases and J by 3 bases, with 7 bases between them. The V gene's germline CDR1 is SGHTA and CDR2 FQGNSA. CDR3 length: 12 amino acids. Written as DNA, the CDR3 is TGTGCCAGCAGCGGCGGGGACTATGGCTACACCTTC. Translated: CASSGGDYGYTF.

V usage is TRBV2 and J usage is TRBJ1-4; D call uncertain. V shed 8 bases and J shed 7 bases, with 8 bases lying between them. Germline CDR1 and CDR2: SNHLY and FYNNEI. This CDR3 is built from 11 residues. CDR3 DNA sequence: TGTGCCAGCTGCCCCGGTGAAAAACTGTTTTTT. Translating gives CASCPGEKLFF.

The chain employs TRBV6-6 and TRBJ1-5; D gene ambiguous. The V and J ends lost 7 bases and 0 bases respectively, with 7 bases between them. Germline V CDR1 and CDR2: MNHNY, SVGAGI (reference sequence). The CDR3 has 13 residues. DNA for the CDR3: TGTGCCAGCACCCCTTTTAGCAATCAGCCCCAGCATTTT. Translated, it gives CASTPFSNQPQHF.

Here the CDR3 reads CASSLFSGGGHNEQFF. As DNA, the CDR3 is TGTGCCAGCAGCTTATTCTCGGGGGGGGGTCACAATGAGCAGTTCTTC. V gene TRBV13 combines with J gene TRBJ2-1, with 8 positions matching TRBD2. V gave up 2 bases and J gave up 5 bases; unmatched junction bases: 8. The CDR3 spans 16 residues. Germline CDR1 PRHDT, CDR2 FYEKMQ (reference sequence). The full variable domain, with the rest looked up from reference TRBV13 and TRBJ2-1, is AAGVIQSPRHLIKEKRETATLKCYPIPRHDTVYWYQQGPGQDPQFLISFYEKMQSDKGSIPDRFSAQQFSDYHSELNMSSLELGDSALYFCASSLFSGGGHNEQFFGPGTRLTVL.

The CDR3 bases are TGCGCCAGCAGCCAAGACAGTTGGACAGAAACCTACGAGCAGTACTTC. Translation gives CASSQDSWTETYEQYF. This rearrangement joins TRBV4-1 to TRBJ2-7; tentatively, D is TRBD1 (6 bases). CDR1 is MGHRA, CDR2 YSYEKL, per germline. The CDR3 covers 16 residues. V lost 0 bases and J 2 bases, leaving 14 bases between the germline ends.

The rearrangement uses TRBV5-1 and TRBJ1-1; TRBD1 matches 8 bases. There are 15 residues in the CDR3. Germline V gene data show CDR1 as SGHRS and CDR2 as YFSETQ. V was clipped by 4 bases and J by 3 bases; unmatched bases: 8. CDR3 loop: CASSLRTGKDTEAFF. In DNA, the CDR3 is TGCGCCAGCAGCCTACGGACAGGGAAGGACACTGAAGCTTTCTTT.

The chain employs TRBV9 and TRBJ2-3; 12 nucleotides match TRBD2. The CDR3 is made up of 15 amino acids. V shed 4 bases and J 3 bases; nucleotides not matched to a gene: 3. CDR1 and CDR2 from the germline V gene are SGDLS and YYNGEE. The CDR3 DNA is TGTGCCAGCAGCCCTAGCGGGGGGGCAACAGATACGCAGTATTTT. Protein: CASSPSGGATDTQYF.

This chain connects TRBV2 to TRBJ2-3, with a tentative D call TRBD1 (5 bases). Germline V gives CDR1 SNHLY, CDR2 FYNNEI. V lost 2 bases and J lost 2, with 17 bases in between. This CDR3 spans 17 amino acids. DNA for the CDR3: TGTGCCAGCAGTGAATCGGCAGGGATGGGGAACACAGATACGCAGTATTTT. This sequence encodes CASSESAGMGNTDTQYF.

The CDR3 is CASSIGAEMRKNIQYF. In nucleotides, the CDR3 is TGTGCCAGTAGTATAGGGGCAGAAATGCGTAAAAACATTCAGTACTTC. The chain uses TRBV19 and TRBJ2-4, with unresolved D. Germline CDR1 and CDR2: LNHDA and SQIVND (reference sequence). The V end lost 1 base, the J end lost 4 bases, and 14 bases lay between the germline ends. CDR3 size: 16 residues.

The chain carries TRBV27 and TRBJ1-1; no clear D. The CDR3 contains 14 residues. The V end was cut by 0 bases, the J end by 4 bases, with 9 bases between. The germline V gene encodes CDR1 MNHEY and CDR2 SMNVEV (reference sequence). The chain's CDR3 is CASSLSYRGTEAFF. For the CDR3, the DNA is TGTGCCAGCAGTTTATCGTATCGGGGCACTGAAGCTTTCTTT.

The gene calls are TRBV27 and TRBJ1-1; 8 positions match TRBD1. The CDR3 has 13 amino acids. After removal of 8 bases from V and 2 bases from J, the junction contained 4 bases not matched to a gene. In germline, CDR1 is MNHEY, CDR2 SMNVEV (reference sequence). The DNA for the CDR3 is TGTGCCAGCGCGCCAGGGGGCAACACTGAAGCTTTCTTT. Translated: CASAPGGNTEAFF.

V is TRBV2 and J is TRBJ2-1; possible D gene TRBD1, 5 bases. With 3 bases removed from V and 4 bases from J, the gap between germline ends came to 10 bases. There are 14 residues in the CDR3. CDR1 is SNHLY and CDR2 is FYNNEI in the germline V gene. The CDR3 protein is CASSDRVSYNEQFF. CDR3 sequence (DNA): TGTGCCAGCAGTGACAGGGTATCGTACAATGAGCAGTTCTTC.

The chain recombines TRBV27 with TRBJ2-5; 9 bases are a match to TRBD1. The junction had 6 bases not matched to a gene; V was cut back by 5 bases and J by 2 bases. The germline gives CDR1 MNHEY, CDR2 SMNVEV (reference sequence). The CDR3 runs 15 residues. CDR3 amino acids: CASSVGQGIQETQYF. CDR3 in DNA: TGTGCCAGCAGTGTGGGACAGGGAATTCAAGAGACCCAGTACTTC.

Written as DNA, the CDR3 is TGTGCCAGCGCGCCGGGACAGGACTACGAGCAGTACTTC. Residues: CASAPGQDYEQYF. V usage is TRBV27 and J usage is TRBJ2-5, with 8 bases fitting TRBD1. The J call is doubtful: the DNA matches TRBJ2-7 better. Germline values: CDR1 MNHEY, CDR2 SMNVEV (reference sequence). The CDR3 spans 13 residues.

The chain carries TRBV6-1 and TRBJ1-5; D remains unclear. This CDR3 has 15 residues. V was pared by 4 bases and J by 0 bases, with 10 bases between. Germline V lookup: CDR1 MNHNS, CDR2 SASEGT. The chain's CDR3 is CASSAGFNSNQPQHF. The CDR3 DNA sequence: TGTGCCAGCAGTGCAGGTTTTAATAGCAATCAGCCCCAGCATTTT.

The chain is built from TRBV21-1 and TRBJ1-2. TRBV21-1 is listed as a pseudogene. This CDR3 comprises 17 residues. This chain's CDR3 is CASSKEKGGGRVYGYTF. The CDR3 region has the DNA TGTGCCAGCAGCAAAGAGAAGGGCGGGGGGCGCGTCTATGGCTACACCTTC.